A selection of T cell receptor beta chains follows, all from one sample in a study of vaccination effects on CD4 cells after COVID-19. The table came from immunoSEQ multiplex PCR; TCRdb's copy has only in-frame clones and leaves some out. Here the sample spans more than 20,000 clones, approximately 76% being singletons. Their target antigens are unknown. Material: CD4+ T cells from PBMCs cultured with HCoV-229E spike peptides, obtained after COVID-19 vaccination. The origin of the receptors is a human donor who received a COVID-19 vaccine. Both conserved end residues are part of each CDR3. Fields, in order: J gene, V gene, D gene, clone size, CDR3 DNA, CDR3 protein. A D gene is named only where the DNA matches it firmly. Expanded clones are given a class, and other clones once, few, many or no size at all.

J gene: TRBJ2-7; V gene: TRBV19; D gene: -; clone size: -; CDR3 DNA: TGTGCCAGTAGTCGGACAAGGTACGAGCAGTACTTC; CDR3 protein: CASSRTRYEQYF
J gene: TRBJ2-3; V gene: TRBV3-1/TRBV3-2; D gene: -; clone size: -; CDR3 DNA: TGTGCCAGCAGCCCAACTCGGACTGTGGATACGCAGTATTTT; CDR3 protein: CASSPTRTVDTQYF
J gene: TRBJ1-2; V gene: TRBV20-1; D gene: TRBD1; clone size: -; CDR3 DNA: TGCTGCAGGACAGGGGACTATGGCTACACCTTC; CDR3 protein: CCRTGDYGYTF
J gene: TRBJ1-2; V gene: TRBV30; D gene: -; clone size: -; CDR3 DNA: TGTGCCTGGAGTGGAGGTGGCTACACCTTC; CDR3 protein: CAWSGGGYTF
J gene: TRBJ2-1; V gene: TRBV18; D gene: TRBD1; clone size: -; CDR3 DNA: TGTGCCAGCTCACCGGGACAGGGGTTCTACAATGAGCAGTTCTTC; CDR3 protein: CASSPGQGFYNEQFF
J gene: TRBJ2-5; V gene: TRBV10-2; D gene: -; clone size: -; CDR3 DNA: TGCGCCAGCAGGGGATCTAGGGGCAGGGAAATTGAGACCCAGTACTTC; CDR3 protein: CASRGSRGREIETQYF
J gene: TRBJ2-7; V gene: TRBV18; D gene: TRBD1; clone size: -; CDR3 DNA: TGTGCCAGCTCACCGGGACAGGGGTGGGTCTACGAGCAGTACTTC; CDR3 protein: CASSPGQGWVYEQYF
J gene: TRBJ1-5; V gene: TRBV6-5; D gene: TRBD1; clone size: few; CDR3 DNA: TGTGCCAGCGCGGGACAGCAGAATCAGCCCCAGCATTTT; CDR3 protein: CASAGQQNQPQHF
J gene: TRBJ1-2; V gene: TRBV5-6; D gene: -; clone size: -; CDR3 DNA: TGTGCCAGCAGCTTGCAGGGAAATTTCTATGGCTACACCTTC; CDR3 protein: CASSLQGNFYGYTF
J gene: TRBJ2-7; V gene: TRBV4-2; D gene: TRBD1; clone size: -; CDR3 DNA: TGTGCCAGCAGCCAGAAGGTCACCGGGACAGGGGTAGGCGAGCAGTACTTC; CDR3 protein: CASSQKVTGTGVGEQYF
J gene: TRBJ1-1; V gene: TRBV6-6; D gene: -; clone size: -; CDR3 DNA: TGTGCCAGCAGTTACTTCGGGTGGGGAGACACTGAAGCTTTCTTT; CDR3 protein: CASSYFGWGDTEAFF
J gene: TRBJ2-7; V gene: TRBV29-1; D gene: TRBD2; clone size: -; CDR3 DNA: TGCAGCGCCCTTAGCGGGGGGGCCGACGAGCAGTACTTC; CDR3 protein: CSALSGGADEQYF
J gene: TRBJ2-5; V gene: TRBV4-1; D gene: -; clone size: -; CDR3 DNA: TGCGCCAGCAGCAACCCCGGACAGACGAAAGAGACCCAGTACTTC; CDR3 protein: CASSNPGQTKETQYF
J gene: TRBJ2-4; V gene: TRBV5-1; D gene: -; clone size: -; CDR3 DNA: TGCGCCAGCAGCTTGGAGGGTGCCAGGCGAGGCAAAAACATTCAGTACTTC; CDR3 protein: CASSLEGARRGKNIQYF
J gene: TRBJ1-5; V gene: TRBV11-2; D gene: TRBD1; clone size: -; CDR3 DNA: TGTGCCAGCAGCTTAATGGGACAGGGTACCGCTCAGCCCCAGCATTTT; CDR3 protein: CASSLMGQGTAQPQHF
J gene: TRBJ1-1; V gene: TRBV5-1; D gene: -; clone size: few; CDR3 DNA: TGCGCCAGCAGAGGGGAAACTGAAGCTTTCTTT; CDR3 protein: CASRGETEAFF
J gene: TRBJ2-3; V gene: TRBV11-2; D gene: -; clone size: -; CDR3 DNA: TGTGCCAGCAGCTTAGCCGGCACAGATACGCAGTATTTT; CDR3 protein: CASSLAGTDTQYF
J gene: TRBJ2-2; V gene: TRBV9; D gene: TRBD2; clone size: once; CDR3 DNA: TGTGCCAGCAGCGTAGCGGGACTAGCCTCGGTTGGCGGGGAGCTGTTTTTT; CDR3 protein: CASSVAGLASVGGELFF
J gene: TRBJ2-1; V gene: TRBV5-1; D gene: -; clone size: few; CDR3 DNA: TGCGCCAGCAGCTTGGCATCCGAGGTGCCGCAGTTCTTC; CDR3 protein: CASSLASEVPQFF
J gene: TRBJ1-3; V gene: TRBV6-6; D gene: -; clone size: few; CDR3 DNA: TGTGCCAGCAGTTACGGGCAGGGAAACACCATATATTTT; CDR3 protein: CASSYGQGNTIYF
J gene: TRBJ2-3; V gene: TRBV5-1; D gene: -; clone size: -; CDR3 DNA: TGCGCCAGCAGCTTGTCCCGGGACTCTATCCGGGGGTATTTT; CDR3 protein: CASSLSRDSIRGYF
J gene: TRBJ2-7; V gene: TRBV6-1; D gene: -; clone size: once; CDR3 DNA: TGTGCCAGCAGTGAAGGGGACCGATACTACGAGCAGTACTTC; CDR3 protein: CASSEGDRYYEQYF
J gene: TRBJ1-4; V gene: TRBV4-2; D gene: -; clone size: -; CDR3 DNA: TGTGCCAGCAGCCAAGACAGGGGTCTTCCTGAAAAACTGTTTTTT; CDR3 protein: CASSQDRGLPEKLFF
J gene: TRBJ2-3; V gene: TRBV6-4; D gene: TRBD1; clone size: -; CDR3 DNA: TGTGCCAGGACAGGGAAAGATACGCAGTATTTT; CDR3 protein: CARTGKDTQYF
J gene: TRBJ2-7; V gene: TRBV5-1; D gene: TRBD1; clone size: few; CDR3 DNA: TGCGCCAGCAGCTTTTGGGACAGGGGGGATAGCTCCTACGAGCAGTACTTC; CDR3 protein: CASSFWDRGDSSYEQYF
J gene: TRBJ1-3; V gene: TRBV30; D gene: TRBD1; clone size: -; CDR3 DNA: TGTGCCTGGAGTGGGGGACAGCTCGTCGGAAACACCATATATTTT; CDR3 protein: CAWSGGQLVGNTIYF
J gene: TRBJ2-5; V gene: TRBV14; D gene: -; clone size: few; CDR3 DNA: TGTGCCAGCAGCCAGGCACTAGTATCGGCCCAGTACTTC; CDR3 protein: CASSQALVSAQYF
J gene: TRBJ1-5; V gene: TRBV6-5; D gene: -; clone size: few; CDR3 DNA: TGTGCCAGCAGTCCACAGGCTCATCAGCCCCAGCATTTT; CDR3 protein: CASSPQAHQPQHF
J gene: TRBJ2-5; V gene: TRBV6-6; D gene: TRBD2; clone size: -; CDR3 DNA: TGTGCCAGCAGTTTCTCGTTAGCGGGAAACCAAGAGACCCAGTACTTC; CDR3 protein: CASSFSLAGNQETQYF
J gene: TRBJ1-6; V gene: TRBV27; D gene: TRBD1; clone size: -; CDR3 DNA: TGTGCCAGCAGTTTAGTGGGACAGGGGAGTTCACCCCTCCACTTT; CDR3 protein: CASSLVGQGSSPLHF
J gene: TRBJ1-1; V gene: TRBV13; D gene: -; clone size: -; CDR3 DNA: TGTGCCAGCAGCCCCATCCCGGGCGGAAACACTGAAGCTTTCTTT; CDR3 protein: CASSPIPGGNTEAFF
J gene: TRBJ2-1; V gene: TRBV15; D gene: TRBD2; clone size: few; CDR3 DNA: TGTGCCACCAGCAGACCGGCCAGCGGGAAGGGCAATGAGCAGTTCTTC; CDR3 protein: CATSRPASGKGNEQFF
J gene: TRBJ1-6; V gene: TRBV21-1; D gene: -; clone size: -; CDR3 DNA: TGTGCCAGCAGCGACGGGGACAGGGGGGGTTCACCCCTCCACTTT; CDR3 protein: CASSDGDRGGSPLHF
J gene: TRBJ2-7; V gene: TRBV27; D gene: TRBD2; clone size: -; CDR3 DNA: TGTGCCAGCAGTTTTTCGATAGCGGGAGGCTTAGCCTACGAGCAGTACTTC; CDR3 protein: CASSFSIAGGLAYEQYF
J gene: TRBJ1-1; V gene: TRBV6-4; D gene: -; clone size: few; CDR3 DNA: TGTGCCAGCAGTGACGGGACACGAACCGGGGAAGCTTTCTTT; CDR3 protein: CASSDGTRTGEAFF